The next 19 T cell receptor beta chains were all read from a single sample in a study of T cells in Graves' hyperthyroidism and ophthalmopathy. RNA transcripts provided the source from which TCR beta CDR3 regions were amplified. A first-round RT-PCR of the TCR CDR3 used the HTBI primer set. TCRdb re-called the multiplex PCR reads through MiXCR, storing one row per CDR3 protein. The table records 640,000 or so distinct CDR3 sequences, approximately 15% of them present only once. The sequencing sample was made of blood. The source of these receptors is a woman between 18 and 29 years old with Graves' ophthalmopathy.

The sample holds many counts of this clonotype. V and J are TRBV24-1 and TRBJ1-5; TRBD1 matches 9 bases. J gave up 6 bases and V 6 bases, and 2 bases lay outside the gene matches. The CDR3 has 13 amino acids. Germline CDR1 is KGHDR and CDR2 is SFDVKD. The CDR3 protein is CATSLTGGQPQHF. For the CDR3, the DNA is TGTGCCACCAGTTTGACAGGGGGTCAGCCCCAGCATTTT.

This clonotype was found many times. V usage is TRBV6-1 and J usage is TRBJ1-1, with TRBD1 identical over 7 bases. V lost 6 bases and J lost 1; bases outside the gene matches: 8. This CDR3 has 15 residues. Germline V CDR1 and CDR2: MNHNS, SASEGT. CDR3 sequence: CASRFRQGSNTEAFF. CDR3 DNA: TGTGCCAGCAGATTCAGACAGGGATCGAACACTGAAGCTTTCTTT.

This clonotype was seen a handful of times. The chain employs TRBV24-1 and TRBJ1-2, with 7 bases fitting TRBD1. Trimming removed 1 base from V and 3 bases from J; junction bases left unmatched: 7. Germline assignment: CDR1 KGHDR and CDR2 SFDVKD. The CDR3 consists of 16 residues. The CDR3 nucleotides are TGTGCCACCAGTGATTTCGGACCTACAGGGGACTATGGCTACACCTTC. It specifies CATSDFGPTGDYGYTF.

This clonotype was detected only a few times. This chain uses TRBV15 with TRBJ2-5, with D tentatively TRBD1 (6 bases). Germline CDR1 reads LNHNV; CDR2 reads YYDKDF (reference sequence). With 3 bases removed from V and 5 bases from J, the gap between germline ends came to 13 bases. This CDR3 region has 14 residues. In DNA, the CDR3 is TGTGCCACCAGCAGGGAATCTACAGGGGAGACCCAGTACTTC. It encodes CATSRESTGETQYF.

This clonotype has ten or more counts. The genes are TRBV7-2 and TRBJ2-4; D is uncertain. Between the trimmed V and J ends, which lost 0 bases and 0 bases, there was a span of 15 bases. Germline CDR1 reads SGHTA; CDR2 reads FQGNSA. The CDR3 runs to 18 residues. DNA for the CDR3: TGTGCCAGCAGCTTAGCGCCCAGACACCCCGTAGCCAAAAACATTCAGTACTTC. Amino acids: CASSLAPRHPVAKNIQYF.

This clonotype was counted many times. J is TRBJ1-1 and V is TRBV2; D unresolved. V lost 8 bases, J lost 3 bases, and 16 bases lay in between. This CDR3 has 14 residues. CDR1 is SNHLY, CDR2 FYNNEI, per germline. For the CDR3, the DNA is TGTGCCAGCGAAGGCTTGGTGGAGGACACTGAAGCTTTCTTT. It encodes CASEGLVEDTEAFF.

The CDR3 DNA reads as TGTGCCAGCAGCTCAGAACAGGGGAGGCCCCAGCATTTT. Translated, it gives CASSSEQGRPQHF. This sequence joins TRBV5-6 and TRBJ1-5, with 7 bases lining up with TRBD1. In germline, CDR1 is SGHDT, CDR2 YYEEEE. J was trimmed by 9 bases and V by 3 bases; bases with no gene match: 6. The CDR3 covers 13 residues.

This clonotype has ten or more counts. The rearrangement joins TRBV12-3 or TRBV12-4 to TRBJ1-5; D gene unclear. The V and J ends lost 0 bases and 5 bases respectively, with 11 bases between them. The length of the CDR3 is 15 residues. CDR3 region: CASSLAIGRDQPQHF. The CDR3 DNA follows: TGTGCCAGCAGTTTAGCGATAGGGAGGGATCAGCCCCAGCATTTT.

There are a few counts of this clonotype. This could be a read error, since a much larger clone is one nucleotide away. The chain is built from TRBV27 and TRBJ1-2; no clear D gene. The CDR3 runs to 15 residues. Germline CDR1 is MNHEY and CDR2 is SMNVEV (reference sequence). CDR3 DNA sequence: TGTGCCAGCAGTTTATCGTACGGGTCTAACTATAGCTACACCTTC. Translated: CASSLSYGSNYSYTF.

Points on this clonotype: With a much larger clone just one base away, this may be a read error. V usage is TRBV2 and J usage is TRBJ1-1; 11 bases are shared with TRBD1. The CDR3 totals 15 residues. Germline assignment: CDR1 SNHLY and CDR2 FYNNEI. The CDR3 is CASSVGTGGITEASF. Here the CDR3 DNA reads TGTGCCAGCAGTGTAGGGACAGGGGGAATCACTGAAGCTTCCTTT.

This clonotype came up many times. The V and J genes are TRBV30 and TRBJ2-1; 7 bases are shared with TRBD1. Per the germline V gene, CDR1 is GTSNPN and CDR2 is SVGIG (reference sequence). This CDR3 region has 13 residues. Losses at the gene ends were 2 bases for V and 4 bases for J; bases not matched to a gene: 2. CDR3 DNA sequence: TGTGCCTGGAGTAGGGACAGTTACAATGAGCAGTTCTTC. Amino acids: CAWSRDSYNEQFF.

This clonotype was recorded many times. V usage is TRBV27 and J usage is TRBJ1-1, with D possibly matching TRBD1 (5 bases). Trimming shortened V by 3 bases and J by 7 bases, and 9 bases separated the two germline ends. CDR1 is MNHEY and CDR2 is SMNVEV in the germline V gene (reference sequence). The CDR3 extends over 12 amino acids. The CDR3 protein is CASSLWGGEAFF. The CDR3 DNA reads TGTGCCAGCAGTTTGTGGGGGGGTGAAGCTTTCTTT.

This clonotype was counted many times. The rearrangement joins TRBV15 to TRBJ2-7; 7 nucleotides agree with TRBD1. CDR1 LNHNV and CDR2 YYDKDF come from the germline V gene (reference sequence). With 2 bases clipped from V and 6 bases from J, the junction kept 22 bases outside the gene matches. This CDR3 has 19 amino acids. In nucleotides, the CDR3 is TGTGCCACCAGCAGACAAAACAGGGGACCTAGAAGCGTCCGATCCGAGCAGTACTTC. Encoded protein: CATSRQNRGPRSVRSEQYF.

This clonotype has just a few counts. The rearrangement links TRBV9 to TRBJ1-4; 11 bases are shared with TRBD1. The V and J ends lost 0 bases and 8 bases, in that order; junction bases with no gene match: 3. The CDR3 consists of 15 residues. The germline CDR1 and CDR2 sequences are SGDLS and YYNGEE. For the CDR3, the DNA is TGTGCCAGCAGCGTAGGGACAGGGGGCCGGGAAAAACTGTTTTTT. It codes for CASSVGTGGREKLFF.

CDR3 residues: CSARGEREAFF. The CDR3 coding sequence is TGCAGTGCTAGAGGTGAGAGAGAAGCTTTCTTT. The chain uses TRBV20-1 and TRBJ1-1, with D unclear. The germline V gene encodes CDR1 DFQATT and CDR2 SNEGSKA (reference sequence). The CDR3 has 11 residues. V was shortened by 1 base and J by 8 bases, with 8 bases between the two germline ends.

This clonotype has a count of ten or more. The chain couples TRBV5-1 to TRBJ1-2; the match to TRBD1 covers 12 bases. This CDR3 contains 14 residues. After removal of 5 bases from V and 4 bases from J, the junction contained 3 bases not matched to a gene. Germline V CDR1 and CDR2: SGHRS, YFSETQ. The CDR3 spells CASRGQGASYGYTF. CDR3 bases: TGCGCCAGCAGGGGACAGGGGGCGAGCTATGGCTACACCTTC.

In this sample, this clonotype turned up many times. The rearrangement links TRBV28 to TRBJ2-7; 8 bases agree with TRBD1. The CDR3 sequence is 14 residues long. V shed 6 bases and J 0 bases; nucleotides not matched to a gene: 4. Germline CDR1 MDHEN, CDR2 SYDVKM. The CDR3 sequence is CASRGQESSYEQYF. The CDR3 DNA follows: TGTGCCAGCAGGGGACAGGAGAGCTCCTACGAGCAGTACTTC.

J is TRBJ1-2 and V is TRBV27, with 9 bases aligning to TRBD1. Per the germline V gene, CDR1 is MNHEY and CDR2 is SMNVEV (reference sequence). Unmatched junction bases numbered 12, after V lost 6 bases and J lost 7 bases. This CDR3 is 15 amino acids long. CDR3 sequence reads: CASRYTGGAFSGYTF. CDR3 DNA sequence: TGTGCCAGCAGATATACAGGGGGCGCATTCTCTGGCTACACCTTC.

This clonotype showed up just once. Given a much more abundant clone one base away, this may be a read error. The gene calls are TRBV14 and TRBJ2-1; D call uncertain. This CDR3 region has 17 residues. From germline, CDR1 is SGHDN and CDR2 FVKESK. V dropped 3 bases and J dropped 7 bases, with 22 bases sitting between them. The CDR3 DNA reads TGTGCCAGCAGCCACCGGGTTACCCTTCGGAACAAAAATGAGCAGTTCTTC. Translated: CASSHRVTLRNKNEQFF.